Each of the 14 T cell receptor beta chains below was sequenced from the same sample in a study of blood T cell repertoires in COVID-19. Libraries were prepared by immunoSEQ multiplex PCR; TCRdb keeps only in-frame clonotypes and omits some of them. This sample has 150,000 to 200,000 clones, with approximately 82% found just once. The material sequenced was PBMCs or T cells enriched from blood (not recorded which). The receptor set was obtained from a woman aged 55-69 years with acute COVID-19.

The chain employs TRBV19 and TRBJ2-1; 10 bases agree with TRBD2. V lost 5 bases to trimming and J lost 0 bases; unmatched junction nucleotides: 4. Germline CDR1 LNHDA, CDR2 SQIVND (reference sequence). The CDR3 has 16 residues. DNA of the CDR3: TGTGCCAGTAGTGGACTAGCGGATTCCTCCTACAATGAGCAGTTCTTC. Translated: CASSGLADSSYNEQFF. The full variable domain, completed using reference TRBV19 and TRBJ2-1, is DGGITQSPKYLFRKEGQNVTLSCEQNLNHDAMYWYRQDPGQGLRLIYYSQIVNDFQKGDIAEGYSVSREKKESFPLTVTSAQKNPTAFYLCASSGLADSSYNEQFFGPGTRLTVL.

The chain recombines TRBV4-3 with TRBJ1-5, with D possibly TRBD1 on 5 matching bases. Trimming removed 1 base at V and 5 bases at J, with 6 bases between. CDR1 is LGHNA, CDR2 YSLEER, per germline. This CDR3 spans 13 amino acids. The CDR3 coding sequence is TGCGCCAGCAGCCAAGTCAGGGATCAGCCCCAGCATTTT. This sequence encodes CASSQVRDQPQHF.

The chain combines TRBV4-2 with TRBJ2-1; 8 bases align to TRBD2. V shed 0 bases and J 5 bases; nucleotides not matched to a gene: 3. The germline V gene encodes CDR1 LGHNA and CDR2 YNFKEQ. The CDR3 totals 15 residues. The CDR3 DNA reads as TGTGCCAGCAGCCAAGAACTAGCGGAAAACAATGAGCAGTTCTTC. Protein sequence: CASSQELAENNEQFF.

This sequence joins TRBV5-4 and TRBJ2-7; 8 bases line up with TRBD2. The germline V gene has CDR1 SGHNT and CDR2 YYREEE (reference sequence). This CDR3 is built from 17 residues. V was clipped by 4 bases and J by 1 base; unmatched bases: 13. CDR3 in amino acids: CASSPGGLAGLSYEQYF. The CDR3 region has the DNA TGTGCCAGCAGCCCTGGAGGATTAGCGGGATTATCCTACGAGCAGTACTTC.

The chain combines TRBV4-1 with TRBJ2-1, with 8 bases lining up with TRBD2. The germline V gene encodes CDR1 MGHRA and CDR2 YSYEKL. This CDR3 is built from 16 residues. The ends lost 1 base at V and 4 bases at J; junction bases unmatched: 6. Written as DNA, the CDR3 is TGCGCCAGCAGCCAAGGGTCTAGCGGGCTTTACAATGAGCAGTTCTTC. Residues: CASSQGSSGLYNEQFF.

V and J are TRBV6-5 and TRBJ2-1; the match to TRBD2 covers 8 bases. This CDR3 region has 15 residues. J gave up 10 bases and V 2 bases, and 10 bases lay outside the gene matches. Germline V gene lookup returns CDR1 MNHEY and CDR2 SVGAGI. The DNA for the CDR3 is TGTGCCAGCAGTTACGACGGACTAGCAAACGGAGAGCAGTTCTTC. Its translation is CASSYDGLANGEQFF.

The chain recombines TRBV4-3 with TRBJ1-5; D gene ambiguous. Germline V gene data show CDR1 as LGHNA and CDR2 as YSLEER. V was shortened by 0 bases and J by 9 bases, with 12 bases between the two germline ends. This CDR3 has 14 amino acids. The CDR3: CASSQDGSGGPQHF. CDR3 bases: TGCGCCAGCAGCCAAGATGGCTCGGGAGGGCCCCAGCATTTT.

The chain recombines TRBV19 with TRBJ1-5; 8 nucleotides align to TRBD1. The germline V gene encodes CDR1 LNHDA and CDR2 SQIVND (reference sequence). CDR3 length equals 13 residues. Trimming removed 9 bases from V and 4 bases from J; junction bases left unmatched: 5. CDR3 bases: TGTGCCAGCAGGGGGCTTTCAAATCAGCCCCAGCATTTT. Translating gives CASRGLSNQPQHF.

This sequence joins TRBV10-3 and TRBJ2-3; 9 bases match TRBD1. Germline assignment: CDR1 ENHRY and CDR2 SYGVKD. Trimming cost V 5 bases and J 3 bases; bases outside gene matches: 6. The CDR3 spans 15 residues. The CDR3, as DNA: TGTGCCATCAGTTCACAGGGGGCAAGGACAGATACGCAGTATTTT. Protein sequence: CAISSQGARTDTQYF.

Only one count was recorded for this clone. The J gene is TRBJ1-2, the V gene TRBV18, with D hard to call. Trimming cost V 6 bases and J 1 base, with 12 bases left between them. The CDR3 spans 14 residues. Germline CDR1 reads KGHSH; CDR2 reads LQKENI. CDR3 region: CASSPDGLNYGYTF. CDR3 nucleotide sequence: TGTGCCAGCTCCCCCGATGGACTTAACTATGGCTACACCTTC.

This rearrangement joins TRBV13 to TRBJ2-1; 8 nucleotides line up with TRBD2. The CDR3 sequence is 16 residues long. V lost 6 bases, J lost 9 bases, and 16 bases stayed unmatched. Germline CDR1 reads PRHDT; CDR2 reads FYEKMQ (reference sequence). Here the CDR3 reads CASSLSGRGVVGEQFF. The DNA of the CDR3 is TGTGCCAGCAGTCTCTCCGGGAGGGGGGTCGTCGGTGAGCAGTTCTTC.

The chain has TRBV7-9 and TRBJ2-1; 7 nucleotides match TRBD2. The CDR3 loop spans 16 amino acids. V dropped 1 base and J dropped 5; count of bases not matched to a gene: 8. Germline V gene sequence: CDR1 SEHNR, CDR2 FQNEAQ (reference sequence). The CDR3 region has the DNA TGTGCCAGCAGCTTAGGAGTGCGGGAGCTAGACAATGAGCAGTTCTTC. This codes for CASSLGVRELDNEQFF. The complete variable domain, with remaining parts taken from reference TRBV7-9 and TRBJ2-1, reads DTGVSQNPRHKITKRGQNVTFRCDPISEHNRLYWYRQTLGQGPEFLTYFQNEAQLEKSRLLSDRFSAERPKGSFSTLEIQRTEQGDSAMYLCASSLGVRELDNEQFFGPGTRLTVL.

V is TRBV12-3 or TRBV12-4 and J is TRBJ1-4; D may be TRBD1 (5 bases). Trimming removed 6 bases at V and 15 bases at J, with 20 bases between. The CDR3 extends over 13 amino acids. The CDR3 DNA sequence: TGTGCCAGCAGCCCGGGACTCACTACTAGGATGTTTTTT. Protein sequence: CASSPGLTTRMFF.

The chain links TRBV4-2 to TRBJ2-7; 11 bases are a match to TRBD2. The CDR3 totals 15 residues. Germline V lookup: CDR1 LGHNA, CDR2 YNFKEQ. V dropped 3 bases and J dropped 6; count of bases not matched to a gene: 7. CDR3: CASSQPSLAGGEQYF. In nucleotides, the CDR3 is TGTGCCAGCAGCCAGCCCTCTCTAGCGGGAGGCGAGCAGTACTTC.